The 24 T cell receptor beta chains below were found in one sample sequenced in a study of cytomegalovirus exposure and HLA in healthy donors. With 60 Vbeta and 13 Jbeta primers, the PCR was carried out. Repertoires were generated with immunoSEQ multiplex PCR, while TCRdb's copy carries only in-frame clones and drops some. The sample has more than 40,000 clones, and its top ten clones hold less than 2.5%. Sequencing used PBMCs. The receptors originated from a female donor in good health and CMV-seronegative.

This chain links TRBV29-1 with TRBJ1-1; TRBD1 matches at 7 bases. The CDR3 has 13 amino acids. Unmatched junction bases numbered 8, after V lost 4 bases and J lost 6 bases. Per the germline V gene, CDR1 is SQVTM and CDR2 is ANQGSEA. The CDR3 DNA follows: TGCAGCGTTGCTTTAGCAGGGGGTGCTGAAGCTTTCTTT. This codes for CSVALAGGAEAFF.

The chain is built from TRBV19 and TRBJ2-5; 10 bases agree with TRBD2. V gave up 5 bases and J gave up 1 base; unmatched junction bases: 7. The V gene's germline CDR1 is LNHDA and CDR2 SQIVND (reference sequence). This CDR3 is built from 16 residues. Here the CDR3 reads CASSLWTSGSQETQYF. CDR3 in DNA: TGTGCCAGTAGTTTATGGACTAGCGGTTCCCAAGAGACCCAGTACTTC.

The chain couples TRBV28 to TRBJ2-7; 11 nucleotides agree with TRBD2. CDR3 length equals 16 residues. Germline loops: CDR1 MDHEN, CDR2 SYDVKM. Losses at the gene ends were 6 bases for V and 3 bases for J; bases not matched to a gene: 10. The CDR3 sequence is CASRHLTSGSIYEQYF. In nucleotides, the CDR3 is TGTGCCAGCAGACATCTCACTAGCGGGAGCATCTACGAGCAGTACTTC. Drawing the rest from reference TRBV28 and TRBJ2-7, the complete variable domain is DVKVTQSSRYLVKRTGEKVFLECVQDMDHENMFWYRQDPGLGLRLIYFSYDVKMKEKGDIPEGYSVSREKKERFSLILESASTNQTSMYLCASRHLTSGSIYEQYFGPGTRLTVT.

The rearrangement uses TRBV6-5 and TRBJ1-3; the D is unclear. In germline, CDR1 is MNHEY, CDR2 SVGAGI. There are 14 residues in the CDR3. The germline V and J ends were trimmed by 6 bases and 0 bases, with 9 bases remaining between them. The CDR3 protein is CASSISSSGNTIYF. DNA for the CDR3: TGTGCCAGCAGCATTTCGAGCTCTGGAAACACCATATATTTT.

The chain links TRBV19 to TRBJ2-1; 9 positions agree with TRBD2. Germline CDR1 and CDR2: LNHDA and SQIVND (reference sequence). This CDR3 has 15 amino acids. Trimming at V came to 1 base and at J to 8 bases, leaving 6 bases not matched to a gene. This CDR3 is CASSIVSSGMYEQFF. Written as DNA, the CDR3 is TGTGCCAGTAGTATAGTCTCTAGCGGGATGTATGAGCAGTTCTTC.

This rearrangement joins TRBV5-1 to TRBJ2-7; D is unresolved. This CDR3 has 12 residues. The V gene lost 4 bases and the J gene lost 3 bases, with 8 bases spanning the gap. Per the germline V gene, CDR1 is SGHRS and CDR2 is YFSETQ. The CDR3 DNA reads TGCGCCAGCAGCAGTCAACTCTACGAGCAGTACTTC. It codes for CASSSQLYEQYF.

This chain uses TRBV7-9 with TRBJ2-2, with D perhaps TRBD1 (6 bases). The V end was cut by 5 bases, the J end by 0 bases, with 10 bases between. This CDR3 spans 15 amino acids. The germline CDR1 and CDR2 sequences are SEHNR and FQNEAQ (reference sequence). CDR3 amino acids: CASSRTEANTGELFF. The CDR3 DNA reads as TGTGCCAGCAGCCGGACAGAGGCGAACACCGGGGAGCTGTTTTTT. Supplemented by reference TRBV7-9 and TRBJ2-2, the full variable domain reads DTGVSQNPRHKITKRGQNVTFRCDPISEHNRLYWYRQTLGQGPEFLTYFQNEAQLEKSRLLSDRFSAERPKGSFSTLEIQRTEQGDSAMYLCASSRTEANTGELFFGEGSRLTVL.

The chain combines TRBV6-5 with TRBJ2-7; 7 nucleotides align to TRBD1. The J segment lost 0 bases and the V segment lost 6 bases, leaving 8 bases of the junction unmatched. CDR3 length equals 15 residues. Looked up from germline, CDR1 is MNHEY and CDR2 is SVGAGI. CDR3 nucleotides: TGTGCCAGCAGGAGGGACAGCATTAACTCCTACGAGCAGTACTTC. It yields the protein CASRRDSINSYEQYF.

Comment on this clone: One end of the junction does not line up with germline, which may come from a read error. The rearrangement uses TRBV30 and TRBJ1-1; D remains ambiguous. Germline CDR1 GTSNPN, CDR2 SVGIG (reference sequence). CDR3 size: 16 residues. CDR3 sequence reads: CAWSVLRIPRNTEDFF. The CDR3 DNA is TGTGCCTGGAGTGTACTCCGCATCCCGAGGAACACTGAAGATTTCTTT.

The chain recombines TRBV9 with TRBJ2-7, with D tentatively TRBD1 (5 bases). V lost 0 bases and J lost 2, with 9 bases in between. Germline lookup yields CDR1 SGDLS and CDR2 YYNGEE. This CDR3 has 14 residues. The CDR3 here is CASSVGGSPYEQYF. The CDR3 region has the DNA TGTGCCAGCAGCGTAGGGGGCTCTCCCTACGAGCAGTACTTC.

V and J are TRBV7-2 and TRBJ2-7; 7 bases agree with TRBD1. This CDR3 contains 14 residues. Trimming took 5 bases from V and 7 from J; bases not matched to a gene: 11. The germline CDR1 and CDR2 sequences are SGHTA and FQGNSA. CDR3 sequence reads: CASSPRTGLGEQYF. CDR3 bases: TGTGCCAGCAGCCCACGGACAGGCCTCGGGGAGCAGTACTTC. Combining the CDR3 with reference TRBV7-2 and TRBJ2-7 gives the whole variable domain GAGVSQSPSNKVTEKGKDVELRCDPISGHTALYWYRQSLGQGLEFLIYFQGNSAPDKSGLPSDRFSAERTGGSVSTLTIQRTQQEDSAVYLCASSPRTGLGEQYFGPGTRLTVT.

The chain carries TRBV5-8 and TRBJ2-5, with D possibly being TRBD1 (6 bases). Trimming removed 4 bases from V and 6 bases from J, with 25 bases in between. Germline CDR1 SGHTS, CDR2 YDEGEE. The CDR3 is 17 residues long. The CDR3 sequence is CASSPQWLRQDSQTQYF. The CDR3 coding sequence is TGTGCCAGCAGCCCCCAGTGGTTGAGACAGGATTCCCAGACCCAGTACTTC.

This sequence joins TRBV15 and TRBJ2-7; maybe TRBD1 (6 bases). V lost 0 bases and J lost 5, with 14 bases in between. Germline-derived CDR1 and CDR2 are LNHNV and YYDKDF (reference sequence). The CDR3 runs to 15 residues. The CDR3 DNA is TGTGCCACCAGCAGAGATCAGGGGCCCGCTAACGAGCAGTACTTC. Protein sequence: CATSRDQGPANEQYF.

The rearrangement links TRBV30 to TRBJ1-1; weak D call: TRBD1 (6 bases). Germline V gives CDR1 GTSNPN, CDR2 SVGIG (reference sequence). Trimming stripped 2 bases from V and 1 base from J, with 11 bases between. The CDR3 sequence is 14 residues long. CDR3 nucleotides: TGTGCCTGGAGTCGATCGACAGGGAACACTGAAGCTTTCTTT. Translation gives CAWSRSTGNTEAFF.

The genes are TRBV11-3 and TRBJ2-7, with a weak D call TRBD2 (5 bases). Germline lookup yields CDR1 SGHNT and CDR2 YENEEA. Deletions cut 5 bases from V and 6 bases from J, with 8 bases between. The CDR3 runs to 11 residues. The CDR3 protein is CASSRGIEQYF. The CDR3 DNA is TGTGCCAGCAGCCGGGGAATCGAGCAGTACTTC.

V and J are TRBV13 and TRBJ2-5; 7 bases match TRBD2. V was pared by 5 bases and J by 1 base, with 19 bases of the junction left unmatched. CDR1 and CDR2 from the germline V gene are PRHDT and FYEKMQ (reference sequence). The CDR3 has 19 residues. In DNA, the CDR3 is TGTGCCAGCAGCCCGACGGGGGGACGCTATCGAGGGGCCCAAGAGACCCAGTACTTC. Translation gives CASSPTGGRYRGAQETQYF.

V and J are TRBV4-3 and TRBJ2-3; 8 positions agree with TRBD2. CDR3 length: 16 amino acids. Looked up from germline, CDR1 is LGHNA and CDR2 is YSLEER. Germline trimming cut 1 base from V and 3 bases from J; bases unmatched to any gene: 6. The CDR3 reads CASSQGIAGQTDTQYF. CDR3 nucleotides: TGCGCCAGCAGCCAAGGTATAGCGGGGCAAACAGATACGCAGTATTTT.

V is TRBV15 and J is TRBJ2-3, with D perhaps matching TRBD1 (5 bases). V lost 2 bases, J lost 1 base, and 7 bases lay in between. Germline CDR1 is LNHNV and CDR2 is YYDKDF (reference sequence). The CDR3 totals 14 residues. The CDR3 DNA follows: TGTGCCACCAGCAGACAGGGCCGCACAGATACGCAGTATTTT. Translating it yields CATSRQGRTDTQYF.

V usage is TRBV30 and J usage is TRBJ1-1, with 9 bases matching TRBD1. The CDR3 has 13 residues. Germline loops: CDR1 GTSNPN, CDR2 SVGIG (reference sequence). Trimming removed 4 bases from V and 11 bases from J; junction bases left unmatched: 11. CDR3 in amino acids: CAWTNHGTGRAFF. In DNA, the CDR3 is TGTGCCTGGACCAACCACGGGACAGGGCGGGCTTTCTTT.

The chain employs TRBV5-1 and TRBJ1-1; 9 bases map to TRBD1. V lost 6 bases, J lost 5 bases, and 14 bases stayed unmatched. The germline gives CDR1 SGHRS, CDR2 YFSETQ. CDR3 size: 16 residues. The DNA of the CDR3 is TGCGCCAGCACCCTCCTACAGGGGGCAATTGGGACTGAAGCTTTCTTT. Its protein product is CASTLLQGAIGTEAFF.

CDR3 nucleotide sequence: TGTGCCAGCTCACTTGGGACAAAGAACACTGAAGCTTTCTTT. This translates into CASSLGTKNTEAFF. The rearrangement uses TRBV18 and TRBJ1-1; weak D call: TRBD1 (6 bases). CDR3 length: 14 amino acids. V lost 4 bases, J lost 1 base, and 10 bases lay in between. CDR1 is KGHSH and CDR2 is LQKENI in the germline V gene.

The chain carries TRBV7-6 and TRBJ2-7; TRBD2 aligns across 8 bases. J was trimmed by 2 bases and V by 4 bases; bases with no gene match: 7. The CDR3 is 15 amino acids. Per the germline V gene, CDR1 is SGHVS and CDR2 is FNYEAQ. CDR3: CASSSLAGGAYEQYF. CDR3 DNA sequence: TGTGCCAGCAGCTCTCTCGCGGGGGGAGCCTACGAGCAGTACTTC.

This chain uses TRBV7-6 with TRBJ2-5; unclear D gene. The germline V gene has CDR1 SGHVS and CDR2 FNYEAQ. The CDR3 totals 12 residues. Trimming cost V 5 bases and J 0 bases, with 4 bases left between them. CDR3 region: CASSQYQETQYF. CDR3 nucleotide sequence: TGTGCCAGCAGCCAGTACCAAGAGACCCAGTACTTC.

J is TRBJ2-7 and V is TRBV9; maybe TRBD2 (7 bases). The CDR3 is made up of 16 amino acids. Per germline, CDR1 SGDLS and CDR2 YYNGEE. The V end was cut by 3 bases, the J end by 4 bases, with 20 bases between. CDR3 nucleotides: TGTGCCAGCAGCGCTAGCGGACGGGACAAAGAGTACGAGCAGTACTTC. Translated, it gives CASSASGRDKEYEQYF.